The 19 T cell receptor beta chains given below trace back to one sample, sequenced in a study of cytomegalovirus exposure and HLA in healthy donors (TCRdb year 2017). The library relied on the immunoSEQ multiplex PCR assay. The multiplex PCR relied on a mix of 60 forward primers for TCR Vbeta segments and 13 reverse primers for TCR Jbeta segments. The source is immuneACCESS, and TCRdb retained only in-frame sequences with V and J called. Part of the clones is not carried over; for the studies checked, unresolved V genes explain less than half of this, and the remainder is unexplained. The sample yields about 190,000 clones; around 80% were counted once. The ten largest clones add up to approximately 2% of the sample. Sequenced material: PBMCs. The receptors come from a woman aged 25-40 years in good health and CMV-seronegative.

The rearrangement links TRBV4-3 to TRBJ1-4, with D unclear. The germline CDR1 and CDR2 sequences are LGHNA and YSLEER. The CDR3 has 14 residues. V was trimmed by 0 bases and J by 5 bases, leaving 7 bases between them. In DNA form, the CDR3 reads TGCGCCAGCAGCCAAGAGCCCGAGAATGAAAAACTGTTTTTT. Protein product: CASSQEPENEKLFF.

The CDR3 is CASSTRQGTEAFF. The DNA of the CDR3 is TGTGCCAGCAGTACCCGACAGGGCACTGAAGCTTTCTTT. The rearrangement uses TRBV2 and TRBJ1-1, with 7 bases fitting TRBD1. Per germline, CDR1 SNHLY and CDR2 FYNNEI. This CDR3 has 13 amino acids. V lost 5 bases, J lost 4 bases, and 4 bases stayed unmatched.

The gene calls are TRBV9 and TRBJ2-3; no definite D call. Germline assignment: CDR1 SGDLS and CDR2 YYNGEE. Trimming cost V 0 bases and J 1 base, with 6 bases left between them. The CDR3 is 14 residues long. The CDR3 nucleotides are TGTGCCAGCAGCGTAGAACTTGGCACAGATACGCAGTATTTT. This gives the protein CASSVELGTDTQYF.

This chain links TRBV7-9 with TRBJ1-4; a weak D match, TRBD1 (5 bases). Trimming took off 7 bases at V and 5 bases at J, with 17 bases between the two ends. This CDR3 is built from 15 residues. From germline, CDR1 is SEHNR and CDR2 FQNEAQ (reference sequence). CDR3 sequence reads: CASTKSGTANEKLFF. CDR3 DNA sequence: TGTGCCAGCACTAAATCCGGGACTGCGAATGAAAAACTGTTTTTT.

The chain carries TRBV7-9 and TRBJ2-5; TRBD2 agrees at 10 bases. The CDR3 has 14 amino acids. The junction had 2 bases not matched to a gene; V was cut back by 6 bases and J by 1 base. Looked up from germline, CDR1 is SEHNR and CDR2 is FQNEAQ (reference sequence). In DNA form, the CDR3 reads TGTGCCAGCAGAATAGCGGGGGGCCAAGAGACCCAGTACTTC. Amino acid sequence: CASRIAGGQETQYF.

The chain joins TRBV29-1 to TRBJ1-3; 7 positions match TRBD1. Germline lookup yields CDR1 SQVTM and CDR2 ANQGSEA. V lost 6 bases and J lost 4; bases outside the gene matches: 3. The CDR3 is 12 residues long. The CDR3 sequence: CSVGTVGNTIYF. In nucleotides, the CDR3 is TGCAGCGTGGGGACAGTGGGAAACACCATATATTTT.

This chain joins TRBV6-5 and TRBJ1-6, with 9 positions matching TRBD1. Per germline, CDR1 MNHEY and CDR2 SVGAGI. V lost 6 bases, J lost 5 bases, and 5 bases stayed unmatched. This CDR3 is 15 amino acids long. The CDR3 coding sequence is TGTGCCAGCAGACGACGGACAGGGGATAATTCACCCCTCCACTTT. Its protein product is CASRRRTGDNSPLHF.

The J gene is TRBJ1-2, the V gene TRBV10-3, with 10 bases matching TRBD1. V dropped 0 bases and J dropped 5; count of bases not matched to a gene: 6. CDR1 and CDR2 (germline): ENHRY, SYGVKD. CDR3 length equals 16 residues. The CDR3 DNA reads as TGTGCCATCAGTGAGTCCAGGGGGGACAGGGGTTATGGCTACACCTTC. This gives the protein CAISESRGDRGYGYTF.

This clone appeared a single time. This chain connects TRBV7-2 to TRBJ1-4; D remains unclear. Germline loops: CDR1 SGHTA, CDR2 FQGNSA. CDR3 size: 16 residues. The V gene lost 5 bases and the J gene lost 5 bases, with 18 bases spanning the gap. CDR3 DNA: TGTGCCAGCAGCCGCGCGCGTGGGCAACCCAATGAAAAACTGTTTTTT. Translated, it gives CASSRARGQPNEKLFF.

The chain links TRBV28 to TRBJ1-2; D ambiguous. CDR1 and CDR2 from the germline V gene are MDHEN and SYDVKM. The CDR3 is made up of 15 amino acids. Deletions cut 10 bases from V and 7 bases from J, with 25 bases between. DNA for the CDR3: TGTGCCACCAGAATTCGTGGCACGGGAGGGAGTGGCTACACCTTC. This translates into CATRIRGTGGSGYTF.

The chain links TRBV28 to TRBJ2-7; a weak D match, TRBD2 (5 bases). Trimming stripped 5 bases from V and 2 bases from J, with 10 bases between. Germline V gene sequence: CDR1 MDHEN, CDR2 SYDVKM. The CDR3 contains 13 residues. In nucleotides, the CDR3 is TGTGCCAGCAGTGAGGGCCATACCTACGAGCAGTACTTC. The encoded protein is CASSEGHTYEQYF.

The chain has TRBV27 and TRBJ2-5; the D gene is possibly TRBD1 (6 bases). The assigned J gene may be wrong: the sequence end matches TRBJ2-7 better. The CDR3 length is 14 residues. The germline CDR1 and CDR2 sequences are MNHEY and SMNVEV (reference sequence). CDR3 nucleotides: TGTGCCAGCAGCCTCAAGACAGGTATTGGCGAGCAGTACTTC. Residues: CASSLKTGIGEQYF.

The V gene is TRBV19, the J gene TRBJ1-2, with unresolved D. This CDR3 has 14 residues. Trimming removed 2 bases at V and 2 bases at J, with 9 bases between. Looked up from germline, CDR1 is LNHDA and CDR2 is SQIVND (reference sequence). CDR3 region: CASSILAGNYGYTF. The CDR3, as DNA: TGTGCCAGTAGTATACTGGCGGGAAACTATGGCTACACCTTC.

Details on this clone: One end of the junction varies from germline; a read error may be responsible. The chain carries TRBV5-6 and TRBJ2-4; D remains ambiguous. Looked up from germline, CDR1 is SGHDT and CDR2 is YYEEEE. This CDR3 has 14 amino acids. In DNA form, the CDR3 reads TGTGCCAGCAGCTTGGGTGTGGCCAAAAACAGTCAGTACTTC. Protein sequence: CASSLGVAKNSQYF.

The chain carries TRBV2 and TRBJ1-1; maybe TRBD1 (5 bases). Per the germline V gene, CDR1 is SNHLY and CDR2 is FYNNEI. The CDR3 has 11 residues. The V end lost 6 bases, the J end lost 8 bases, and 10 bases lay between the germline ends. CDR3 region: CASRGEAEAFF. Written as DNA, the CDR3 is TGTGCCAGCAGGGGGGAGGCAGAAGCTTTCTTT.

The chain is built from TRBV5-6 and TRBJ2-7; no clear D gene. The CDR3 is 11 amino acids. Looked up from germline, CDR1 is SGHDT and CDR2 is YYEEEE. V was clipped by 0 bases and J by 5 bases, with 3 bases between them. CDR3 coding DNA: TGTGCCAGCAGCTTGGGTAACGAGCAGTACTTC. Amino acids: CASSLGNEQYF.

The genes are TRBV6-1 and TRBJ2-3; D perhaps matches TRBD2 (6 bases). The ends were cut back, 4 bases at V and 3 bases at J, with 14 bases in the middle. The CDR3 sequence is 15 residues long. Germline loops: CDR1 MNHNS, CDR2 SASEGT. CDR3 protein: CASSARDSPTDTQYF. The CDR3 region has the DNA TGTGCCAGCAGTGCGCGGGACTCCCCAACAGATACGCAGTATTTT.

The rearrangement uses TRBV27 and TRBJ2-5, with D possibly matching TRBD2 (5 bases). The CDR3 is 15 residues long. Trimming stripped 5 bases from V and 1 base from J, with 14 bases between. Germline CDR1 reads MNHEY; CDR2 reads SMNVEV (reference sequence). The CDR3 here is CASSKISAGQETQYF. CDR3 sequence (DNA): TGTGCCAGCAGTAAGATTAGCGCCGGCCAAGAGACCCAGTACTTC.

Turning to this clone: The junction departs from germline at one end; a sequencing error may be responsible. The CDR3 region has the DNA TGCGCCAGCAGCTTACAAGGACTAGCGGGGGCCACAGATCCGCAGTATTTT. Protein: CASSLQGLAGATDPQYF. This chain links TRBV5-1 with TRBJ2-3, with 13 positions matching TRBD2. Per germline, CDR1 SGHRS and CDR2 YFSETQ. The CDR3 loop spans 17 amino acids.